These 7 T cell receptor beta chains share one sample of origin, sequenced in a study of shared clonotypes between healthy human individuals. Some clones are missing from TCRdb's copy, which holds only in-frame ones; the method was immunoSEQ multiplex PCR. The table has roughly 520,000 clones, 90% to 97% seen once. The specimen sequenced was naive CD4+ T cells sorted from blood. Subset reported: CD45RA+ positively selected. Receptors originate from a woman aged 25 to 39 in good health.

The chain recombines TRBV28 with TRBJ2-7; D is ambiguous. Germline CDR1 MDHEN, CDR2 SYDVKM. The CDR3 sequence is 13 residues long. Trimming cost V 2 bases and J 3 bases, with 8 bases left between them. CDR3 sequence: CASSLALDYEQYF. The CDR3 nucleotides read TGTGCCAGCAGTTTAGCCCTCGACTACGAGCAGTACTTC. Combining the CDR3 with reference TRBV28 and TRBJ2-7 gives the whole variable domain DVKVTQSSRYLVKRTGEKVFLECVQDMDHENMFWYRQDPGLGLRLIYFSYDVKMKEKGDIPEGYSVSREKKERFSLILESASTNQTSMYLCASSLALDYEQYFGPGTRLTVT.

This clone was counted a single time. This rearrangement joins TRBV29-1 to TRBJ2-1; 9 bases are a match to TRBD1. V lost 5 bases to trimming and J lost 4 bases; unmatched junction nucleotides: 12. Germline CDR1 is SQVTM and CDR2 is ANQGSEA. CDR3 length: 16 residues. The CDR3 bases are TGCAGCGTTCCAGCACGTGACAGGGGGGGTTACAATGAGCAGTTCTTC. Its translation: CSVPARDRGGYNEQFF.

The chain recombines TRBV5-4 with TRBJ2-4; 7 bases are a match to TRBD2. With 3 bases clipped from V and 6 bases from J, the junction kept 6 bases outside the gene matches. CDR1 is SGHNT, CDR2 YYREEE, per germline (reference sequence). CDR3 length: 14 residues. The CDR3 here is CASSSGLVPNIQYF. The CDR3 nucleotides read TGTGCCAGCAGCTCCGGACTAGTGCCAAACATTCAGTACTTC.

The CDR3 DNA sequence: TGTGCCAGCAGCCCTTTGCTATCGGCTTTCAATGAGCAGTTCTTC. This encodes CASSPLLSAFNEQFF. V is TRBV5-4 and J is TRBJ2-1, with D unclear. This CDR3 region has 15 residues. The V gene lost 4 bases and the J gene lost 6 bases, with 17 bases spanning the gap. Germline V CDR1 and CDR2: SGHNT, YYREEE (reference sequence).

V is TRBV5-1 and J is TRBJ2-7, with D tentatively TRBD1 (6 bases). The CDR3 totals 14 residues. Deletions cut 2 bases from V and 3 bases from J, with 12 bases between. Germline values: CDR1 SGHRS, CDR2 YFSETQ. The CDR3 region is CASSFSGENYEQYF. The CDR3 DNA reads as TGCGCCAGCAGCTTTTCAGGGGAAAACTACGAGCAGTACTTC. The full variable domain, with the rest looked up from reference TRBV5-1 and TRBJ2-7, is KAGVTQTPRYLIKTRGQQVTLSCSPISGHRSVSWYQQTPGQGLQFLFEYFSETQRNKGNFPGRFSGRQFSNSRSEMNVSTLELGDSALYLCASSFSGENYEQYFGPGTRLTVT.

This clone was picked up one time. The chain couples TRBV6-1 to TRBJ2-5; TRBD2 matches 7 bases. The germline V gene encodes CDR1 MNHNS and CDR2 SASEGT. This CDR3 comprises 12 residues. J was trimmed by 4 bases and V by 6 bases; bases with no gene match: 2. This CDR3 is CASRGRGETQYF. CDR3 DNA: TGTGCCAGCAGGGGGAGGGGAGAGACCCAGTACTTC.

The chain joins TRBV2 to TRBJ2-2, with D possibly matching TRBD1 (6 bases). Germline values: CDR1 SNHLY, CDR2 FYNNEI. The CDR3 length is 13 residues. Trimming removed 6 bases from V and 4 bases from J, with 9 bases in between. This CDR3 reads CASRQGGTGELFF. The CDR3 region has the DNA TGTGCCAGCAGACAGGGCGGCACCGGGGAGCTGTTTTTT.